These T cell receptor beta chains were read from a single sample in a study of identical twins. TCRdb redid the calling of the 5' RACE reads with MiXCR, one entry per CDR3 protein. The repertoire holds about 690,000 distinct CDR3 sequences, with roughly 20% as singletons. The data also belong to a second study, concerning T cells expressing NK-cell markers.

Sequencing was performed on PBMCs. The receptor source for this set is a woman aged 18-29 years in good health. Each CDR3 is given with its conserved first and last residue. A D gene is named only where the DNA matches it firmly. Clone size, where shown, is once, few, many, or a class for clones that have expanded.

j_call v_call clone_size d_call cdr3_nt cdr3_aa
TRBJ1-5 TRBV7-9 . . TGTGCCAGCAGCTCCTTTGGGGGAAATCAGCCCCAGCATTTT CASSSFGGNQPQHF
TRBJ2-3 TRBV7-9 few . TGTGCCAGCAGCCCGCCTCGCCATACGCAGTATTTT CASSPPRHTQYF
TRBJ2-1 TRBV7-2 few TRBD1 TGTGCCAGCAGCACTTGGACAGGGGACAGGGAGCAGTTCTTC CASSTWTGDREQFF
TRBJ1-2 TRBV27 . . TGTGCCAGCAGTTTCCAGGGTGGTGGCTACACCTTC CASSFQGGGYTF
TRBJ2-3 TRBV7-8 many . TGTGCCAGCAGCCGTGGGACGGTCCTCACAGATACGCAGTATTTT CASSRGTVLTDTQYF
TRBJ2-3 TRBV7-8 . TRBD2 TGTGCCAGCAGCCCCAGCGGGAGTGGTCTGGATACGCAGTATTTT CASSPSGSGLDTQYF
TRBJ1-1 TRBV29-1 . . TGCAGCGCCGAAGGACGGAGGAACACTGAAGCTTTCTTT CSAEGRRNTEAFF
TRBJ2-2 TRBV5-1 many . TGCGCCAGCAGCCTACAGACCGGGGAGCTGTTTTTT CASSLQTGELFF
TRBJ1-6 TRBV9 . . TGTGCCAGCAGCTCTACTGAGAATTCACCCCTCCACTTT CASSSTENSPLHF
TRBJ2-7 TRBV7-2 few TRBD2 TGTGCCAGCAGCTTAGCGCTGACGGGGGGCTCCTACGAGCAGTACTTC CASSLALTGGSYEQYF
TRBJ2-1 TRBV30 few . TGTGCCTGGAGCTTGGGCCTGAGGGCTAACAATGAGCAGTTCTTC CAWSLGLRANNEQFF
TRBJ1-1 TRBV3-1 many . TGTGCCAGCAGCAATGGTGGTTTTACTGAAGCTTTCTTT CASSNGGFTEAFF
TRBJ2-7 TRBV11-2 few . TGTGCCAGCAGCTTAGGGCCAGCGGGGGACAGGATGCAGTACTTC CASSLGPAGDRMQYF
TRBJ2-3 TRBV7-6 few TRBD2 TGTGCCAGCAGCCCTAGCGGGAGTTTCACAGATACGCAGTATTTT CASSPSGSFTDTQYF
TRBJ2-1 TRBV29-1 few . TGCAGCGTTGAAGCCCCGGGACGAGTGATTTCCTACAATGAGCAGTTCTTC CSVEAPGRVISYNEQFF
TRBJ2-7 TRBV10-3 . . TGTGCCATCAGTGACATGGGGACCTACGAGCAGTACTTC CAISDMGTYEQYF
TRBJ2-2 TRBV12-3/TRBV12-4 many . TGTGCCAGCAGTTCCACCTTAGGGCGGGCCGGGGAGCTGTTTTTT CASSSTLGRAGELFF